These 23 T cell receptor beta chains came from one sample sequenced in a study of T cell changes during pregnancy in multiple sclerosis. Clones were sequenced by immunoSEQ multiplex PCR, and TCRdb holds only the in-frame ones, with some missing. The sample has over 100,000 clones, about 90% seen once. Sequenced material: peripheral blood, taken in the third trimester of pregnancy. Receptors originate from a female donor with multiple sclerosis, enrolled in a pregnancy study.

The chain links TRBV19 to TRBJ2-7; 10 positions match TRBD1. Losses at the gene ends were 2 bases for V and 0 bases for J; bases not matched to a gene: 4. The CDR3 runs 16 residues. CDR1 LNHDA and CDR2 SQIVND come from the germline V gene (reference sequence). The CDR3 here is CASSIKGQGTSYEQYF. CDR3 sequence (DNA): TGTGCCAGTAGTATAAAGGGACAGGGGACCTCCTACGAGCAGTACTTC.

This clone was seen repeatedly, ten times or more. The chain has TRBV5-1 and TRBJ1-1, with a possible D match to TRBD1 (6 bases). CDR3 length: 15 residues. Trimming shortened V by 5 bases and J by 4 bases, and 18 bases separated the two germline ends. Germline assignment: CDR1 SGHRS and CDR2 YFSETQ. This chain's CDR3 is CASSDLPGVGTEAFF. CDR3 coding DNA: TGCGCCAGCAGTGACCTGCCAGGGGTTGGCACTGAAGCTTTCTTT.

This clone was detected once. V usage is TRBV9 and J usage is TRBJ2-3, with D possibly TRBD2 on 6 matching bases. V was clipped by 0 bases and J by 7 bases, with 21 bases between them. Germline CDR1 reads SGDLS; CDR2 reads YYNGEE. CDR3 length: 17 residues. Written as DNA, the CDR3 is TGTGCCAGCAGCGTAGAGACATCCGAACCGGGGGTAAATACGCAGTATTTT. Its protein product is CASSVETSEPGVNTQYF.

The CDR3 DNA reads TGTGCCTGGAGAAGGGGTCGCAATCAGCCCCAGCATTTT. Translated, it gives CAWRRGRNQPQHF. The rearrangement uses TRBV30 and TRBJ1-5, with D possibly TRBD1 on 5 matching bases. The germline gives CDR1 GTSNPN, CDR2 SVGIG (reference sequence). The CDR3 is 13 residues long. Deletions cut 3 bases from V and 2 bases from J, with 8 bases between.

The chain has TRBV6-5 and TRBJ2-2, with 8 bases fitting TRBD1. The CDR3 is 13 residues long. V lost 7 bases to trimming and J lost 5 bases; unmatched junction nucleotides: 3. Germline lookup yields CDR1 MNHEY and CDR2 SVGAGI. This CDR3 reads CASTQGGTGELFF. CDR3 sequence (DNA): TGTGCCAGCACACAGGGGGGTACCGGGGAGCTGTTTTTT.

The rearrangement uses TRBV27 and TRBJ2-2; 7 bases are a match to TRBD1. The J segment lost 2 bases and the V segment lost 2 bases, leaving 2 bases of the junction unmatched. The CDR3 runs to 15 residues. Germline CDR1 MNHEY, CDR2 SMNVEV (reference sequence). The CDR3 region has the DNA TGTGCCAGCAGTTTAAGGGGGCGAAACACCGGGGAGCTGTTTTTT. Translated, it gives CASSLRGRNTGELFF.

The chain uses TRBV27 and TRBJ2-5; TRBD2 matches 12 bases. Trimming cost V 5 bases and J 2 bases; bases outside gene matches: 6. There are 16 residues in the CDR3. CDR1 and CDR2 from the germline V gene are MNHEY and SMNVEV (reference sequence). DNA of the CDR3: TGTGCCAGCAGTCCGAGACTAGCGGGAGATCAAGAGACCCAGTACTTC. Its protein is CASSPRLAGDQETQYF.

This rearrangement joins TRBV28 to TRBJ2-5; TRBD2 matches 10 bases. Germline lookup yields CDR1 MDHEN and CDR2 SYDVKM. The CDR3 covers 16 residues. Unmatched junction bases numbered 5, after V lost 1 base and J lost 3 bases. CDR3 nucleotide sequence: TGTGCCAGCAGTTTATCGTTAGGACTAGCGGAAGAGACCCAGTACTTC. Translation gives CASSLSLGLAEETQYF.

The chain has TRBV5-4 and TRBJ1-1; a possible D gene is TRBD1 (6 bases). This CDR3 is 13 amino acids long. CDR1 is SGHNT and CDR2 is YYREEE in the germline V gene (reference sequence). Trimming cost V 3 bases and J 9 bases, with 15 bases left between them. This chain's CDR3 is CASSWPGEGQAFF. The CDR3 DNA reads TGTGCCAGCAGCTGGCCAGGGGAGGGACAAGCTTTCTTT.

The rearrangement uses TRBV7-9 and TRBJ1-2; TRBD1 agrees at 9 bases. The CDR3 has 16 residues. Germline V lookup: CDR1 SEHNR, CDR2 FQNEAQ (reference sequence). J was trimmed by 3 bases and V by 5 bases; bases with no gene match: 10. CDR3 amino acids: CASSVTGTGLHYGYTF. The CDR3 bases are TGTGCCAGCAGCGTAACCGGGACAGGGTTACACTATGGCTACACCTTC.

The V gene is TRBV29-1, the J gene TRBJ2-1, with D possibly matching TRBD2 (6 bases). CDR3 length equals 11 residues. Germline assignment: CDR1 SQVTM and CDR2 ANQGSEA. V lost 4 bases to trimming and J lost 10 bases, with 11 bases between them. This chain's CDR3 is CSVVAVQEQFF. The CDR3 nucleotides are TGCAGCGTTGTAGCGGTTCAGGAGCAGTTCTTC.

This chain joins TRBV5-1 and TRBJ2-7; 12 bases line up with TRBD2. CDR3 length equals 14 residues. Germline V CDR1 and CDR2: SGHRS, YFSETQ. The V gene end was trimmed by 0 bases and the J gene end by 11 bases; junction bases not matched to a gene: 6. For the CDR3, the DNA is TGCGCCAGCAGCTTGGGACTAGCGGGGGCGGTTGAGTACTTC. This translates into CASSLGLAGAVEYF.

This chain joins TRBV6-1 and TRBJ2-7, with 7 positions matching TRBD1. The germline CDR1 and CDR2 sequences are MNHNS and SASEGT. V lost 6 bases to trimming and J lost 1 base; unmatched junction nucleotides: 6. This CDR3 has 14 amino acids. The CDR3 here is CASRTTGFSYEQYF. Written as DNA, the CDR3 is TGTGCCAGCAGGACGACAGGGTTTTCCTACGAGCAGTACTTC.

The chain uses TRBV28 and TRBJ2-7, with 13 bases lining up with TRBD2. The trim removed 5 bases at V and 4 bases at J, leaving 5 bases unmatched. CDR3 length equals 15 residues. Germline-derived CDR1 and CDR2 are MDHEN and SYDVKM. The CDR3 sequence: CASSPRLAGGYEQYF. The CDR3 DNA reads TGTGCCAGCAGTCCCAGACTAGCGGGGGGATACGAGCAGTACTTC.

A word on this clone: At one of its ends the junction is not consistent with the germline gene, which may arise from a read error. The J gene is TRBJ1-5, the V gene TRBV6-1, with 9 bases lining up with TRBD1. CDR3 size: 14 residues. Germline values: CDR1 MNHNS, CDR2 SASEGT. The CDR3 reads CEGQGLYSNQPQHF. The CDR3 region has the DNA TGCGAAGGACAGGGGCTTTATAGCAATCAGCCCCAGCATTTT.

V and J are TRBV6-5 and TRBJ2-2, with 7 bases lining up with TRBD1. With V trimmed by 6 bases and J by 4 bases, 8 bases remained unmatched. The CDR3 is 15 amino acids. Germline loops: CDR1 MNHEY, CDR2 SVGAGI. The CDR3 DNA follows: TGTGCCAGCAGAGGGACAGCCTCGGGCACCGGGGAGCTGTTTTTT. Its translation is CASRGTASGTGELFF.

This clone was found once. The sample carries other DNA sequences with the same CDR3. The rearrangement uses TRBV28 and TRBJ1-5; no reliable D call. V lost 6 bases, J lost 2 bases, and 11 bases lay in between. The length of the CDR3 is 14 residues. The germline V gene has CDR1 MDHEN and CDR2 SYDVKM. The CDR3 nucleotides are TGTGCCAGCAGGGGAGGTGCCGGCAATCAGCCCCAGCATTTT. Translating it yields CASRGGAGNQPQHF.

V is TRBV6-6 and J is TRBJ1-3, with a possible D match to TRBD1 (5 bases). CDR3 size: 14 residues. Per germline, CDR1 MNHNY and CDR2 SVGAGI (reference sequence). V lost 5 bases to trimming and J lost 4 bases, with 12 bases between them. CDR3 nucleotides: TGTGCCAGCAGTCCCAGGGAAGGGGGAAACACCATATATTTT. Protein sequence: CASSPREGGNTIYF.

This clone was picked up a small number of times. This chain uses TRBV29-1 with TRBJ1-1; 7 positions match TRBD1. V trimming: 7 bases; J trimming: 0 bases; junction bases outside the gene matches: 8. This CDR3 spans 14 amino acids. Germline V lookup: CDR1 SQVTM, CDR2 ANQGSEA. CDR3 in amino acids: CSAQSGQVNTEAFF. The CDR3 nucleotides read TGCAGCGCGCAAAGCGGACAGGTGAACACTGAAGCTTTCTTT. Variable domain in full (rest from reference TRBV29-1 and TRBJ1-1): SAVISQKPSRDICQRGTSLTIQCQVDSQVTMMFWYRQQPGQSLTLIATANQGSEATYESGFVIDKFPISRPNLTFSTLTVSNMSPEDSSIYLCSAQSGQVNTEAFFGQGTRLTVV.

This chain links TRBV5-6 with TRBJ2-3; 10 nucleotides align to TRBD1. The V gene end was trimmed by 5 bases and the J gene end by 5 bases; junction bases not matched to a gene: 8. Germline V gene data show CDR1 as SGHDT and CDR2 as YYEEEE. There are 15 residues in the CDR3. CDR3 DNA sequence: TGTGCCAGCAGTTTACCGACAGGGGGCGGAGATACGCAGTATTTT. It specifies CASSLPTGGGDTQYF.

The chain carries TRBV27 and TRBJ2-1; 11 nucleotides match TRBD1. J lost 2 bases, V lost 6 bases, and 3 bases had no gene match. This CDR3 contains 15 residues. The V gene's germline CDR1 is MNHEY and CDR2 SMNVEV (reference sequence). The chain's CDR3 is CASRGGQGAYNEQFF. In DNA form, the CDR3 reads TGTGCCAGCAGGGGGGGACAGGGGGCCTACAATGAGCAGTTCTTC.

The chain joins TRBV5-1 to TRBJ1-2, with a weak D call TRBD1 (5 bases). Germline-derived CDR1 and CDR2 are SGHRS and YFSETQ. The CDR3 is 13 residues long. V was shortened by 4 bases and J by 8 bases, with 15 bases between the two germline ends. CDR3 loop: CASSLGGAGGYTF. As DNA, the CDR3 is TGCGCCAGCAGCCTGGGGGGTGCGGGCGGCTACACCTTC.

V gene TRBV11-3 combines with J gene TRBJ2-3, with D hard to call. CDR3 length: 13 residues. Germline V lookup: CDR1 SGHNT, CDR2 YENEEA. Trimming cost V 5 bases and J 6 bases, with 12 bases left between them. In DNA, the CDR3 is TGTGCCAGCAGCACCGAGGCTGGGGATACGCAGTATTTT. As protein: CASSTEAGDTQYF.